Detailed here is one T cell receptor beta chain. Its target is unknown. This sample is part of a study of post-analysis software for immune sequencing data. Study outcomes and limitations: Four to six TRBV segments were significantly more frequent in patients than in controls. TRBV5-6, TRBV5-1 and TRBV20-1 were among these segments.

Libraries were made from TCR beta cDNA, and they carried unique molecular identifiers. One entry per CDR3 protein results from TCRdb running MiXCR on the PCR reads. The data hold about 770,000 distinct CDR3 sequences, with approximately 44% observed a single time. The V and J ends lost 6 bases and 4 bases, in that order; junction bases with no gene match: 7. The germline CDR1 and CDR2 sequences are MRHNA and SNTAGT. This CDR3 spans 14 amino acids. The receptor was derived from a girl between 5 and 17 years old with multiple sclerosis. The sample comprised blood. The chain links TRBV6-4 to TRBJ1-2; TRBD1 aligns across 8 bases. CDR3 DNA: TGTGCCAGCAGAGATAACAGGGGGGCCTATGGCTACACCTTC. Translated, it gives CASRDNRGAYGYTF.